These T cell receptor beta chains were read from a single sample in a study of blood T cell repertoires in COVID-19. Clones were read by immunoSEQ multiplex PCR, and TCRdb kept only the in-frame ones, dropping some. Among about 240,000 clones, 80% to 95% were seen once, and the ten largest hold more than 0.8%. Sequenced: peripheral blood. The receptor source for this set is a man younger than 45 with COVID-19, enrolled during active disease. Each CDR3 is given with its conserved first and last residue. Each record gives: J gene, clone size, V gene, D gene, CDR3 protein, CDR3 DNA. The D gene is left open where the match is weak. Size values are once, few and many counts, or a class for expanded clones, and some rows have none.

TRBJ2-2,-,TRBV14,-,CASSRGVSGELFF,TGTGCCAGCAGCCGGGGGGTCTCCGGGGAGCTGTTTTTT
TRBJ1-2,-,TRBV7-9,TRBD1,CASSLLGQGARDGYTF,TGTGCCAGCAGCTTACTCGGGCAGGGGGCGCGGGATGGCTACACCTTC
TRBJ2-2,-,TRBV4-1,TRBD2,CASSQDPGGPGGELFF,TGCGCCAGCAGCCAAGACCCGGGGGGGCCAGGCGGGGAGCTGTTTTTT
TRBJ1-6,-,TRBV5-1,TRBD1,CASSLSGQGGSPLHF,TGCGCCAGCAGCTTGTCAGGACAGGGGGGTTCACCCCTCCACTTT
TRBJ1-6,-,TRBV2,-,CASQNNSPLHF,TGTGCCAGCCAGAATAATTCACCCCTCCACTTT
TRBJ2-6,-,TRBV7-9,-,CASSFAASSGANVLTF,TGTGCCAGCAGCTTTGCAGCGAGCTCTGGGGCCAACGTCCTGACTTTC
TRBJ1-2,-,TRBV4-2,-,CASSPRQVNYGYTF,TGTGCCAGCAGCCCTCGACAGGTTAACTATGGCTACACCTTC
TRBJ1-1,-,TRBV5-6,-,CASSLRGNTEAFF,TGTGCCAGCAGCTTGAGAGGGAACACTGAAGCTTTCTTT
TRBJ2-1,-,TRBV19,TRBD1,CASKDRDREINEQFF,TGTGCCAGTAAAGACCGGGACAGGGAGATCAATGAGCAGTTCTTC
TRBJ1-5,-,TRBV10-2,-,CASSSSGRDQPQHF,TGCGCCAGCAGTTCGTCAGGGAGGGATCAGCCCCAGCATTTT
TRBJ1-1,-,TRBV5-4,TRBD1,CASSPTGAQRNTEAFF,TGTGCCAGCAGCCCGACAGGGGCGCAGAGAAACACTGAAGCTTTCTTT
TRBJ1-4,-,TRBV5-1,-,CASSLVRGSANEKLFF,TGCGCCAGCAGCTTGGTACGGGGGAGTGCTAATGAAAAACTGTTTTTT
TRBJ2-7,-,TRBV28,-,CASSLSTSNSAYEQYF,TGTGCCAGCAGCCTCTCCACTAGCAATTCGGCCTACGAGCAGTACTTC
TRBJ2-7,-,TRBV11-3,-,CASSSRAGYQSYEQYF,TGTGCCAGCAGCTCGAGAGCAGGGTACCAATCCTACGAGCAGTACTTC
TRBJ1-6,-,TRBV6-6,-,CASRSRATIYNSPLHF,TGTGCCAGCAGAAGCAGGGCTACTATTTATAATTCACCCCTCCACTTT
TRBJ2-2,-,TRBV7-3,TRBD2,CASSGTSGVGELFF,TGTGCCAGCAGCGGGACTAGCGGGGTCGGGGAGCTGTTTTTT
TRBJ2-5,-,TRBV12-2,-,CASRLGLAGGQETQYF,TGTGCAAGTCGCTTGGGACTAGCGGGGGGGCAGGAGACCCAGTACTTC
TRBJ2-2,-,TRBV5-1,-,CASSLAPAGELFF,TGCGCCAGCAGCTTGGCCCCCGCCGGGGAGCTGTTTTTT
TRBJ1-1,once,TRBV5-6,TRBD1,CASSLGQGDNEAFF,TGTGCCAGCAGCTTGGGGCAGGGGGACAATGAAGCTTTCTTT
TRBJ2-7,-,TRBV2,TRBD2,CASSDFLRGGGKSYEQYF,TGTGCCAGCAGTGATTTTCTAAGGGGCGGGGGGAAATCCTACGAGCAGTACTTC
TRBJ1-1,-,TRBV5-1,-,CASSGGGNTEAFF,TGCGCCAGCAGTGGGGGCGGCAACACTGAAGCTTTCTTT
TRBJ2-7,-,TRBV5-1,-,CASSRGGESYEQYF,TGCGCCAGCAGCCGGGGTGGGGAGAGCTACGAGCAGTACTTC
TRBJ1-3,-,TRBV5-1,-,CASSTQGYSGNTIYF,TGCGCCAGCAGTACACAGGGCTACTCTGGAAACACCATATATTTT
TRBJ1-5,-,TRBV2,TRBD1,CASRGGQSYSNQPQHF,TGTGCCAGCAGGGGGGGACAGTCGTATAGCAATCAGCCCCAGCATTTT
TRBJ2-7,once,TRBV5-4,TRBD2,CASSSPTSGSEQYF,TGTGCCAGCAGCTCCCCGACTAGCGGGTCCGAGCAGTACTTC
TRBJ1-4,once,TRBV7-3,-,CASSVGQSTNEKLFF,TGTGCCAGCAGCGTAGGACAGTCAACTAATGAAAAACTGTTTTTT
TRBJ1-2,-,TRBV7-2,-,CASSPDDSYYGYTF,TGTGCCAGCAGCCCAGACGACAGTTACTATGGCTACACCTTC
TRBJ1-1,-,TRBV10-2,-,CASSVRDTEAFF,TGCGCCAGCAGTGTTAGAGACACTGAAGCTTTCTTT
TRBJ2-5,-,TRBV13,TRBD1,CASSLDGTGKETQYF,TGTGCCAGCAGCTTAGACGGGACAGGTAAAGAGACCCAGTACTTC
TRBJ1-2,-,TRBV6-5,TRBD1,CASSYTRQGVNGYTF,TGTGCCAGCAGTTACACCCGACAGGGAGTAAATGGCTACACCTTC
TRBJ1-5,-,TRBV18,TRBD1,CASSPPQGGQPQHF,TGTGCCAGCTCACCACCACAGGGGGGTCAGCCCCAGCATTTT
TRBJ1-1,-,TRBV27,TRBD1,CASWDRGLNTEAFF,TGTGCCAGCTGGGACAGGGGGCTTAACACTGAAGCTTTCTTT
TRBJ2-1,-,TRBV5-4,TRBD2,CASSRNSGGAYNEQFF,TGTGCCAGCAGCCGGAATAGCGGGGGGGCCTACAATGAGCAGTTCTTC
TRBJ1-2,-,TRBV19,TRBD1,CASSIGTGGIYGYTF,TGTGCCAGTAGTATCGGGACAGGGGGGATCTATGGCTACACCTTC
TRBJ2-3,-,TRBV7-9,-,CASSLGASTDTQYF,TGTGCCAGCAGCTTAGGGGCTAGCACAGATACGCAGTATTTT
TRBJ2-7,-,TRBV11-2,-,CASSLGSVYEQYF,TGTGCCAGCAGCTTAGGGTCAGTCTACGAGCAGTACTTC
TRBJ1-1,-,TRBV6-5,-,CASSLTPNTEAFF,TGTGCCAGCAGTTTAACACCGAACACTGAAGCTTTCTTT
TRBJ2-5,-,TRBV19,-,CASSTQDWYQETQYF,TGTGCCAGTAGTACTCAGGACTGGTACCAAGAGACCCAGTACTTC
TRBJ2-5,-,TRBV5-6,TRBD2,CASSLFYSGTRSETQYF,TGTGCCAGCAGCTTGTTTTATTCTGGGACTAGATCGGAGACCCAGTACTTC
TRBJ1-3,-,TRBV19,TRBD1,CASRGQVAGNTIYF,TGTGCCAGCCGGGGACAGGTCGCTGGAAACACCATATATTTT
TRBJ2-1,-,TRBV7-3,TRBD2,CASSLSLAGGYNEQFF,TGTGCCAGCAGCTTATCCCTAGCGGGGGGCTACAATGAGCAGTTCTTC
TRBJ1-2,once,TRBV5-4,-,CASSRGRGNSLDGYTF,TGTGCCAGCTCTCGGGGCAGGGGAAACTCCCTAGATGGCTACACCTTC
TRBJ1-2,-,TRBV7-9,-,CASSTPNYGYTF,TGTGCCAGCAGCACACCTAACTATGGCTACACCTTC
TRBJ2-3,-,TRBV27,TRBD1,CASSLQGARTDTQYF,TGTGCCAGCAGTTTACAGGGGGCGCGGACAGATACGCAGTATTTT
TRBJ1-3,-,TRBV5-5,-,CASSLTGGSGNTIYF,TGTGCCAGCAGCTTGACGGGGGGCTCTGGAAACACCATATATTTT
TRBJ2-1,-,TRBV11-2,TRBD1,CASSLAGQLNNEQFF,TGTGCCAGCAGCTTAGCGGGACAGCTCAACAATGAGCAGTTCTTC
TRBJ2-1,once,TRBV5-1,TRBD1,CASSQPGQGANEQFF,TGCGCCAGCAGCCAGCCGGGACAGGGGGCAAATGAGCAGTTCTTC
TRBJ2-3,-,TRBV18,TRBD1,CASSLKLTGGDTQYF,TGTGCCAGCTCACTGAAACTGACAGGGGGGGATACGCAGTATTTT
TRBJ1-6,-,TRBV5-1,-,CASSPSGTSDGPLHF,TGCGCCAGCAGTCCCAGCGGGACGAGTGATGGGCCCCTCCACTTT
TRBJ2-5,-,TRBV11-3,-,CASSLVAKQETQYF,TGTGCCAGCAGCTTAGTAGCGAAACAAGAGACCCAGTACTTC